Given below is one T cell receptor beta chain in context. Its antigen specificity is not known. The read ends 3 residues shy of where the CDR3 ends; the end is completed using the germline J gene. The data are from a study of Tregs in tolerant kidney transplant recipients (dated by TCRdb to between 2018 and 2020). For the study in its entirety: Transplants used related donors with nonmyeloablative bone marrow transplantation; mixed chimerism was transient in the human trials. The study applied TCRbeta sequencing to find donor-specific regulatory T cells before combined kidney and bone marrow transplantation and then followed those same cells after transplant. Overall study outcomes, separate from this receptor: The most biologically relevant and donor-specific TCRbeta repertoire appeared to be identified by expanding Tregs with activated donor B cells. In tolerant patients, the expansion of donor-specific Tregs was greater than global Treg expansion, suggesting that the expansion was antigen-driven rather than nonspecific. The study was limited by small patient numbers, and the findings need validation in larger populations and under other immunosuppression protocols. Biological reproducibility was not directly addressed, though technical replication error appeared minimal. For some patients, the PCR primers changed as time went on, which meant samples from those patients could not be compared with one another at the nucleotide level.

For TCRbeta CDR3 sequencing, genomic DNA was extracted from sorted cells using the QIAGEN DNeasy Blood and Tissue Kit. High-throughput TCRbeta CDR3 sequencing, including PCR amplification with bias correction and internal controls, was performed commercially through immunoSEQ. The published analysis was carried out like this. Unique productive TCRbeta sequences were defined by CDR3 nucleotide sequence when primers matched and otherwise by CDR3 amino acid sequence together with Vbeta and Jbeta genes. Sorting error was corrected by removing sequences shared between sorted populations at a frequency ratio of 2:1 or less, and the remaining shared sequences were assigned to the higher population. Donor-reactive sequences were defined as at least 5-fold expanded in CFSE-low cells versus unstimulated cells, with frequency of at least 0.01% in CFSE-low cells. Jensen-Shannon divergence, calculated on the top 100 TCRbeta sequences ranked by frequency, was used to quantify repertoire divergence. For samples with multiple sequencing runs, sorting error was corrected in each run separately before the runs were combined. The table comes from immuneACCESS by way of TCRdb, which keeps in-frame sequences with V and J called. Part of the clones is missing from these tables; in studies checked, under half for an unresolved V gene and the rest for unknown reasons. That table furnishes V, J and clone size, whereas the DNA furnished D and trimming. The table held for this sample gives 25,000 to 35,000 clones. The top ten clonotypes cover approximately 7.3% of the sample.

What this sample's time point label stands for: blood sample drawn before combined kidney and bone marrow transplant. Thawed PBMCs were FACS-sorted into unstimulated Tregs (CD4+CD25+CD127-), CD4+ non-Tregs (CD4+CD25-), CD4 cells and CD8 cells. The patients were several recipients of combined kidney and bone marrow transplants from the ITN036ST trial, and samples were available only from these trial subjects. Healthy control blood was processed by Ficoll density gradient to PBMCs and cryopreserved; patient PBMCs were collected before and after transplant. There are 15 amino acids in the CDR3, from cysteine to phenylalanine inclusive. Only the CDR3 bases that were read are kept: 36 of them, in frame from base 1. The junction shows trimming of 8 bases on V and 4 bases on J, and the gene matches do not reach 9 bases of it. The germline V gene encodes CDR1 LNHDA and CDR2 SQIVND (reference sequence).

The rearranged segments are TRBV19 and TRBJ1-2, with 11 bases matching TRBD1. This clonotype was obtained from a human donor who received a combined kidney and bone marrow transplant. Sequences were derived from CD8+ T cells from blood, sampled before the transplant. The CDR3 corresponds to CASAHLGTGGYGYTF. CDR3 DNA, as far as it was read: TGTGCCAGTGCCCATCTTGGGACAGGGGGCTATGGC.